These T cell receptor beta chains were read from a single sample in a study of human T cells and chemical hapten exposure. TCRdb re-derived calls from the RACE reads in MiXCR, one entry per CDR3 protein. This sample has roughly 250,000 distinct CDR3 sequences, with about 8.1% found just once. The input for sequencing was whole blood, taken in connection with sensitization to the hapten diphenylcyclopropenone (DPC). The source of these receptors is a woman in her thirties or forties with alopecia areata. Some clones in this sample may be carry-over from other donors' samples. Each CDR3 is given with its conserved first and last residue. Each record gives: D gene, clone size, V gene, J gene, CDR3 protein, CDR3 DNA. D genes are given only for firm matches. A row's size may be missing; if present it is once, few, many or a size class.

D gene: NA
clone size: NA
V gene: TRBV6-2/TRBV6-3
J gene: TRBJ2-1
CDR3 protein: CASSTGIRGEQFF
CDR3 DNA: TGTGCCAGCAGTACGGGGATAAGGGGGGAGCAGTTCTTC

D gene: TRBD1
clone size: few
V gene: TRBV7-8
J gene: TRBJ2-1
CDR3 protein: CASSWTGNRESDEQFF
CDR3 DNA: TGTGCCAGCAGCTGGACAGGGAACCGGGAGAGCGATGAGCAGTTCTTC

D gene: TRBD2
clone size: few
V gene: TRBV20-1
J gene: TRBJ2-4
CDR3 protein: CSARGTSGSVNIQYF
CDR3 DNA: TGCAGTGCTAGGGGGACTAGCGGGAGTGTAAACATTCAGTACTTC

D gene: NA
clone size: NA
V gene: TRBV29-1
J gene: TRBJ2-7
CDR3 protein: CSVRPVYNSYEQYF
CDR3 DNA: TGCAGCGTTAGACCAGTATACAACTCCTACGAGCAGTACTTC

D gene: NA
clone size: many
V gene: TRBV12-3/TRBV12-4
J gene: TRBJ2-7
CDR3 protein: CASSPQIISYEQYF
CDR3 DNA: TGTGCCAGCAGCCCACAGATTATTTCCTACGAGCAGTACTTC

D gene: TRBD2
clone size: few
V gene: TRBV25-1
J gene: TRBJ2-2
CDR3 protein: CASSVRLAGTGELFF
CDR3 DNA: TGTGCCAGCAGTGTGAGGCTAGCGGGAACCGGGGAGCTGTTTTTT

D gene: NA
clone size: NA
V gene: TRBV20-1
J gene: TRBJ1-6
CDR3 protein: CSPQKGAANSPLHF
CDR3 DNA: TGCAGTCCCCAGAAAGGGGCGGCTAATTCACCCCTCCACTTT

D gene: NA
clone size: few
V gene: TRBV29-1
J gene: TRBJ2-1
CDR3 protein: CSVAGSSYNEQFF
CDR3 DNA: TGCAGCGTTGCGGGGAGCTCCTACAATGAGCAGTTCTTC

D gene: NA
clone size: few
V gene: TRBV5-6
J gene: TRBJ1-4
CDR3 protein: CASSSPGHVSEKLFF
CDR3 DNA: TGTGCCAGCAGCTCACCGGGACATGTTAGTGAAAAACTGTTTTTT

D gene: NA
clone size: few
V gene: TRBV7-8
J gene: TRBJ2-4
CDR3 protein: CASSPLWLAKNIQYF
CDR3 DNA: TGTGCCAGCAGCCCCTTGTGGCTAGCCAAAAACATTCAGTACTTC

D gene: NA
clone size: few
V gene: TRBV5-4
J gene: TRBJ2-1
CDR3 protein: CASSLLGQERGAYNEQFF
CDR3 DNA: TGTGCCAGCAGCTTGTTGGGGCAGGAAAGGGGCGCCTACAATGAGCAGTTCTTC

D gene: NA
clone size: NA
V gene: TRBV7-9
J gene: TRBJ2-3
CDR3 protein: CASSLQATSTDTQYF
CDR3 DNA: TGTGCCAGCAGCTTACAGGCAACTAGCACAGATACGCAGTATTTT

D gene: NA
clone size: NA
V gene: TRBV10-3
J gene: TRBJ1-2
CDR3 protein: CAISETGKRGYTF
CDR3 DNA: TGTGCCATCAGTGAGACAGGCAAGCGGGGCTACACCTTC

D gene: NA
clone size: many
V gene: TRBV6-2/TRBV6-3
J gene: TRBJ1-5
CDR3 protein: CASSRQDLSNQPQHF
CDR3 DNA: TGTGCCAGCAGCCGACAGGATCTTAGCAATCAGCCCCAGCATTTT

D gene: NA
clone size: NA
V gene: TRBV28
J gene: TRBJ2-3
CDR3 protein: CASSVPGDTQYF
CDR3 DNA: TGTGCCAGCAGCGTGCCGGGGGATACGCAGTATTTT

D gene: TRBD2
clone size: NA
V gene: TRBV11-2
J gene: TRBJ2-1
CDR3 protein: CASSLRLGLAGNEQFF
CDR3 DNA: TGTGCCAGCAGCTTGAGGTTAGGACTAGCGGGCAATGAGCAGTTCTTC

D gene: NA
clone size: few
V gene: TRBV5-5
J gene: TRBJ2-1
CDR3 protein: CASSLGLSGRSNEQFF
CDR3 DNA: TGTGCCAGCAGCTTGGGATTATCCGGGAGAAGCAATGAGCAGTTCTTC

D gene: TRBD1
clone size: once
V gene: TRBV6-6
J gene: TRBJ2-3
CDR3 protein: CASLLGQGFDTQYF
CDR3 DNA: TGTGCCAGCCTGCTGGGACAGGGATTTGATACGCAGTATTTT

D gene: NA
clone size: NA
V gene: TRBV28
J gene: TRBJ1-6
CDR3 protein: CASSLSRTNNSPLHF
CDR3 DNA: TGTGCCAGCAGTTTAAGCAGGACGAATAATTCACCCCTCCACTTT

D gene: TRBD1
clone size: NA
V gene: TRBV20-1
J gene: TRBJ1-4
CDR3 protein: CSASPDRGEKLFF
CDR3 DNA: TGCAGTGCTAGTCCGGACAGGGGGGAAAAACTGTTTTTT

D gene: TRBD2
clone size: few
V gene: TRBV5-4
J gene: TRBJ2-2
CDR3 protein: CASSQEGERENGELFF
CDR3 DNA: TGTGCCAGCAGCCAGGAGGGGGAGCGGGAGAACGGGGAGCTGTTTTTT

D gene: TRBD1
clone size: many
V gene: TRBV9
J gene: TRBJ1-5
CDR3 protein: CASSNTRQGTLHF
CDR3 DNA: TGTGCCAGCAGTAATACGAGACAGGGGACCCTACATTTT

D gene: TRBD2
clone size: many
V gene: TRBV6-2/TRBV6-3
J gene: TRBJ2-3
CDR3 protein: CASSPSGTSGSDTQYF
CDR3 DNA: TGTGCCAGCAGCCCTAGCGGGACTAGCGGGTCAGATACGCAGTATTTT

D gene: NA
clone size: few
V gene: TRBV3-2
J gene: TRBJ1-1
CDR3 protein: CASSQISPGGAGTEAFF
CDR3 DNA: TGTGCCAGCAGCCAAATTTCTCCAGGGGGCGCGGGGACTGAAGCTTTCTTT

D gene: NA
clone size: few
V gene: TRBV6-6
J gene: TRBJ2-7
CDR3 protein: CASTSPDGDYEQYF
CDR3 DNA: TGTGCCAGCACTTCCCCCGACGGAGACTACGAGCAGTACTTC

D gene: NA
clone size: NA
V gene: TRBV6-5
J gene: TRBJ2-1
CDR3 protein: CASGLANYNEQFF
CDR3 DNA: TGTGCCAGCGGGCTAGCCAACTACAATGAGCAGTTCTTC

D gene: NA
clone size: many
V gene: TRBV6-4
J gene: TRBJ2-1
CDR3 protein: CASSERESTEQFF
CDR3 DNA: TGTGCCAGCAGTGAAAGAGAGTCCACGGAGCAGTTCTTC

D gene: NA
clone size: many
V gene: TRBV7-2
J gene: TRBJ2-1
CDR3 protein: CASSYIGFYEQFF
CDR3 DNA: TGTGCCAGCAGCTACATAGGCTTCTATGAGCAGTTCTTC

D gene: TRBD1
clone size: few
V gene: TRBV7-9
J gene: TRBJ1-2
CDR3 protein: CASSRPGQERSYTF
CDR3 DNA: TGTGCCAGCAGTCGTCCGGGACAGGAAAGAAGCTACACCTTC

D gene: TRBD1
clone size: many
V gene: TRBV18
J gene: TRBJ2-3
CDR3 protein: CASSPSQGAGADTQYF
CDR3 DNA: TGTGCCAGCTCACCATCACAGGGGGCTGGCGCAGATACGCAGTATTTT

D gene: NA
clone size: many
V gene: TRBV7-9
J gene: TRBJ2-5
CDR3 protein: CASRIDVGSGAQYF
CDR3 DNA: TGTGCCAGCAGGATTGACGTCGGGAGTGGGGCCCAGTACTTC

D gene: NA
clone size: few
V gene: TRBV6-1
J gene: TRBJ1-1
CDR3 protein: CASSEAYSTEAFF
CDR3 DNA: TGTGCCAGCAGTGAAGCCTACTCCACTGAAGCTTTCTTT

D gene: TRBD2
clone size: few
V gene: TRBV11-2
J gene: TRBJ2-1
CDR3 protein: CASSLDVGRGNEQFF
CDR3 DNA: TGTGCCAGCAGCTTAGATGTCGGGAGGGGCAATGAGCAGTTCTTC

D gene: NA
clone size: few
V gene: TRBV24-1
J gene: TRBJ2-2
CDR3 protein: CATSDSGRTGELFF
CDR3 DNA: TGTGCCACCAGTGATTCGGGACGAACCGGGGAGCTGTTTTTT

D gene: NA
clone size: NA
V gene: TRBV29-1
J gene: TRBJ1-1
CDR3 protein: CSVGTVGTEAFF
CDR3 DNA: TGCAGCGTTGGGACAGTTGGGACTGAAGCTTTCTTT

D gene: NA
clone size: few
V gene: TRBV6-5
J gene: TRBJ1-6
CDR3 protein: CASSYSDGSDSPLHF
CDR3 DNA: TGTGCCAGCAGTTACTCCGACGGTTCCGATTCACCCCTCCACTTT

D gene: TRBD2
clone size: few
V gene: TRBV24-1
J gene: TRBJ2-5
CDR3 protein: CATSDTSGRVGASQYF
CDR3 DNA: TGTGCCACCAGTGACACTAGCGGGAGGGTCGGGGCCTCCCAGTACTTC

D gene: NA
clone size: many
V gene: TRBV24-1
J gene: TRBJ2-7
CDR3 protein: CATSVRGPKGDQETYEQYF
CDR3 DNA: TGTGCCACCTCAGTGAGGGGCCCGAAGGGAGATCAGGAGACCTACGAGCAGTACTTC

D gene: NA
clone size: few
V gene: TRBV7-9
J gene: TRBJ1-6
CDR3 protein: CASSPEYNSPLHF
CDR3 DNA: TGTGCCAGCAGCCCTGAGTATAATTCACCCCTCCACTTT

D gene: NA
clone size: few
V gene: TRBV12-3/TRBV12-4
J gene: TRBJ2-1
CDR3 protein: CASSLAFGGISYNEQFF
CDR3 DNA: TGTGCCAGCAGTTTAGCGTTCGGCGGGATCTCCTACAATGAGCAGTTCTTC

D gene: NA
clone size: NA
V gene: TRBV12-3/TRBV12-4
J gene: TRBJ2-7
CDR3 protein: CASSLSSGAEQYF
CDR3 DNA: TGTGCCAGCAGTTTGTCATCGGGGGCTGAGCAGTACTTC

D gene: TRBD2
clone size: NA
V gene: TRBV2
J gene: TRBJ2-1
CDR3 protein: CASRLAGIDEQFF
CDR3 DNA: TGTGCCAGCAGACTAGCGGGAATAGATGAGCAGTTCTTC

D gene: NA
clone size: few
V gene: TRBV7-9
J gene: TRBJ1-1
CDR3 protein: CASSLAAIGTEAFF
CDR3 DNA: TGTGCCAGCAGCTTAGCTGCTATAGGAACTGAAGCTTTCTTT

D gene: TRBD2
clone size: NA
V gene: TRBV4-2
J gene: TRBJ2-3
CDR3 protein: CASSVSGSADTQYF
CDR3 DNA: TGTGCCAGCAGTGTTAGCGGGAGCGCAGATACGCAGTATTTT

D gene: NA
clone size: few
V gene: TRBV2
J gene: TRBJ1-1
CDR3 protein: CASSGEVNTEAFF
CDR3 DNA: TGTGCCAGCTCGGGTGAAGTGAACACTGAAGCTTTCTTT